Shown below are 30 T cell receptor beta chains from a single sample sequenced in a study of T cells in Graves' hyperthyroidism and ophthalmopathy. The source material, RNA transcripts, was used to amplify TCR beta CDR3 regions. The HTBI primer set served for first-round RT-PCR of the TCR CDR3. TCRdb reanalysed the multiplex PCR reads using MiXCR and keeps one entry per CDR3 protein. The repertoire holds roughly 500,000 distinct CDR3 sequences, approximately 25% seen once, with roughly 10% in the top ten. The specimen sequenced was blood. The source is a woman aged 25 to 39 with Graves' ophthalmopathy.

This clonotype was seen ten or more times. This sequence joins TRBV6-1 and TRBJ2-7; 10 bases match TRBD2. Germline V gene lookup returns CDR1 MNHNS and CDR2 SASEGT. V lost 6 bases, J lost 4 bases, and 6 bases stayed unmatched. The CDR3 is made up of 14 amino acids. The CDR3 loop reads CASRSGTSVYEQYF. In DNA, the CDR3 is TGTGCCAGCAGGTCCGGGACTAGCGTTTACGAGCAGTACTTC.

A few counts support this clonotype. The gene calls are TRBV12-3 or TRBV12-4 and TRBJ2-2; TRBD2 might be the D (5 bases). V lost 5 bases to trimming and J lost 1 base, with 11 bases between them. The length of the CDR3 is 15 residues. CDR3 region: CASSPPGENTGELFF. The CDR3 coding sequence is TGTGCCAGCAGTCCACCCGGGGAGAACACCGGGGAGCTGTTTTTT.

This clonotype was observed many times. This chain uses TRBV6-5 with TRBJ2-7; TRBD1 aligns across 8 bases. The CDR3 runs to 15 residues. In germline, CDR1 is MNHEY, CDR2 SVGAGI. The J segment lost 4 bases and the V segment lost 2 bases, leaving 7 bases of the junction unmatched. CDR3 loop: CASSYPQQGVYEQYF. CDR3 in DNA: TGTGCCAGCAGTTACCCCCAACAGGGGGTTTACGAGCAGTACTTC.

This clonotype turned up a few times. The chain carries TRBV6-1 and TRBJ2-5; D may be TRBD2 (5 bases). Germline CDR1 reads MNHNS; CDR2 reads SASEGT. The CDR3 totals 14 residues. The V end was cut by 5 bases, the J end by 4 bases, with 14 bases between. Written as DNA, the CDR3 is TGTGCCAGCAGTCCCCCCGGGATATTAGAGACCCAGTACTTC. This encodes CASSPPGILETQYF.

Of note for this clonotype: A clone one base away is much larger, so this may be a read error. CDR3 nucleotide sequence: TGTGCCAGCAGTGATATCAGGGTGGCCACTGAAGCTTGCTTT. The encoded protein is CASSDIRVATEACF. The genes are TRBV6-1 and TRBJ1-1, with a possible D match to TRBD1 (5 bases). The CDR3 runs to 14 residues. Germline CDR1 MNHNS, CDR2 SASEGT.

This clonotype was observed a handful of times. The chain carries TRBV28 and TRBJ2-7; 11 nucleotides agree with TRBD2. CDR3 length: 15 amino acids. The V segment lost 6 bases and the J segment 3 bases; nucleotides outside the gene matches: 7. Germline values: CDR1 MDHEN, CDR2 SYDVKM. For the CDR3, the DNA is TGTGCCAGCAGGATGGGGGGGACTAGCGGCTACGAGCAGTACTTC. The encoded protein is CASRMGGTSGYEQYF.

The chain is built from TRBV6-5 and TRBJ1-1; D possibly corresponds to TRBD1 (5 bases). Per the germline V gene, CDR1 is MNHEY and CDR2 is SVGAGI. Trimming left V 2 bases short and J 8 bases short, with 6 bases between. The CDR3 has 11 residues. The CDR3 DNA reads TGTGCCAGCAGTTACAACAGGGAAGCTTTCTTT. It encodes CASSYNREAFF.

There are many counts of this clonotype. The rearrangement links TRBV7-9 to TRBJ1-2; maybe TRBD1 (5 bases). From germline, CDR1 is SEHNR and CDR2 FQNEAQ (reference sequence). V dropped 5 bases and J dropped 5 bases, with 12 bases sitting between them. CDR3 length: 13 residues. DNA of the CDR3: TGTGCCAGCAGCCTTGGGGGGACGTATGGCTACACCTTC. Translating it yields CASSLGGTYGYTF. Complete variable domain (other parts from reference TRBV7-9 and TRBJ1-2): DTGVSQNPRHKITKRGQNVTFRCDPISEHNRLYWYRQTLGQGPEFLTYFQNEAQLEKSRLLSDRFSAERPKGSFSTLEIQRTEQGDSAMYLCASSLGGTYGYTFGSGTRLTVV.

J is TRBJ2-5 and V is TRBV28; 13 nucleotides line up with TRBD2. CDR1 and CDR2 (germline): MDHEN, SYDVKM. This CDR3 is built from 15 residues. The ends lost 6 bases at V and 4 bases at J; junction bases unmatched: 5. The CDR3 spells CASRSGLAGLETQYF. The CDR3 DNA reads TGTGCCAGCAGATCGGGACTAGCGGGGTTAGAGACCCAGTACTTC.

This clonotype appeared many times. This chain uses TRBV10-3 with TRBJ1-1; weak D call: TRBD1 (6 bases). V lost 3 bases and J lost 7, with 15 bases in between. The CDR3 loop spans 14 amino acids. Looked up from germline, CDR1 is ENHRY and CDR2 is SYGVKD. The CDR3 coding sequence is TGTGCCATCAGTGACGAGGAGGGGGTGGTTGAAGCTTTCTTT. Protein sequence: CAISDEEGVVEAFF.

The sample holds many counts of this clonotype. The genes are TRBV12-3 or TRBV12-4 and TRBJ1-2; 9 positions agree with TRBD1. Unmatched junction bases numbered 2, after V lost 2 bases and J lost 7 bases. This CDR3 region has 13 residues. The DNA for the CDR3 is TGTGCCAGCAGTTTAACAGGGGGCGGTGGCTACACCTTC. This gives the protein CASSLTGGGGYTF.

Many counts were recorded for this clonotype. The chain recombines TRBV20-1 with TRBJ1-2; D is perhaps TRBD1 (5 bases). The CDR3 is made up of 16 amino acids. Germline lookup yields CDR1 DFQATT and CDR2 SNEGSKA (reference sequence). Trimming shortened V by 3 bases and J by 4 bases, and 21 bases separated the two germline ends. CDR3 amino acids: CSASAPFRDRLYGYTF. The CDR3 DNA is TGCAGTGCTAGTGCCCCATTCCGGGACCGTCTCTATGGCTACACCTTC.

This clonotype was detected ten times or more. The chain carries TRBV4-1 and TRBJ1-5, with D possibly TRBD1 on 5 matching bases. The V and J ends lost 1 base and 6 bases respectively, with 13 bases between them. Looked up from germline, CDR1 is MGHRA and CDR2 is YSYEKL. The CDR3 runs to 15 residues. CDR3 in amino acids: CASSQVLGVPQPQHF. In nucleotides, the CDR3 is TGCGCCAGCAGCCAAGTTTTAGGGGTCCCTCAGCCCCAGCATTTT.

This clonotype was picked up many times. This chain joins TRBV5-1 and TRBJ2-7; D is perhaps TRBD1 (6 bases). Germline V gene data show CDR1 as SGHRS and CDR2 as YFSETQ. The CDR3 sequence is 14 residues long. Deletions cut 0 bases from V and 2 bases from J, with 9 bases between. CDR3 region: CASSLAGQTYEQYF. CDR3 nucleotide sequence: TGCGCCAGCAGCTTGGCCGGACAGACCTACGAGCAGTACTTC.

CDR3 sequence reads: CASAEQGAINQPQHF. CDR3 DNA: TGTGCTAGTGCCGAACAGGGGGCAATCAATCAGCCCCAGCATTTT. The chain carries TRBV12-5 and TRBJ1-5; 9 bases are a match to TRBD1. With 7 bases clipped from V and 3 bases from J, the junction kept 7 bases outside the gene matches. The germline V gene has CDR1 LGHNT and CDR2 FRNRAP. This CDR3 contains 15 residues.

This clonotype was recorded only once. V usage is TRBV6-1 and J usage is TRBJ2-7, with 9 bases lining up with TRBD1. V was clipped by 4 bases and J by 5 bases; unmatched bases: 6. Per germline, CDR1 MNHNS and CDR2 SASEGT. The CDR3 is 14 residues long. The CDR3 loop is CASSVQGAVHEQYF. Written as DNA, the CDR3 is TGTGCCAGCAGTGTACAGGGGGCTGTCCACGAGCAGTACTTC.

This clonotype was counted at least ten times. The chain's CDR3 is CSASPTGIEAFF. The CDR3 nucleotides are TGCAGTGCTAGCCCGACAGGGATAGAAGCTTTCTTT. The V gene is TRBV20-1, the J gene TRBJ1-1, with 7 bases fitting TRBD1. V lost 3 bases to trimming and J lost 8 bases; unmatched junction nucleotides: 6. Germline CDR1 reads DFQATT; CDR2 reads SNEGSKA (reference sequence). This CDR3 region has 12 residues.

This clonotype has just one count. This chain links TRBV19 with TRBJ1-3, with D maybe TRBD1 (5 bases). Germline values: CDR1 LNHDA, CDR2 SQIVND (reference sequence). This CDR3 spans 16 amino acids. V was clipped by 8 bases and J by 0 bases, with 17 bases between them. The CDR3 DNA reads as TGTGCCAGTGCCGAGGGGCTAGGGATCTCTGGAAACACCATATATTTT. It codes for CASAEGLGISGNTIYF. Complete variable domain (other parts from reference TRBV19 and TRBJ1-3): DGGITQSPKYLFRKEGQNVTLSCEQNLNHDAMYWYRQDPGQGLRLIYYSQIVNDFQKGDIAEGYSVSREKKESFPLTVTSAQKNPTAFYLCASAEGLGISGNTIYFGEGSWLTVV.

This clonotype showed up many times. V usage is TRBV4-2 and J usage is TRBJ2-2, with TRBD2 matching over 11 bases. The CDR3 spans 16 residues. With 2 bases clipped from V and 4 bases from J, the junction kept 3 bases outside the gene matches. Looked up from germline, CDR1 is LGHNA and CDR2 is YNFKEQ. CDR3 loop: CASSQLAGGLTGELFF. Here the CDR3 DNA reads TGTGCCAGCAGCCAACTAGCGGGGGGACTCACCGGGGAGCTGTTTTTT.

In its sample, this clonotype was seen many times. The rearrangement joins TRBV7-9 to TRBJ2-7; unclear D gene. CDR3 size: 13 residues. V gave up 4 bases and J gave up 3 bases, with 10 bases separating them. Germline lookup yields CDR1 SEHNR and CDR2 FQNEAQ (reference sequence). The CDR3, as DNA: TGTGCCAGCAGCTCCACGCCGTACTACGAGCAGTACTTC. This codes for CASSSTPYYEQYF. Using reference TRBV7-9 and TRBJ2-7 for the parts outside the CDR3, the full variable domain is DTGVSQNPRHKITKRGQNVTFRCDPISEHNRLYWYRQTLGQGPEFLTYFQNEAQLEKSRLLSDRFSAERPKGSFSTLEIQRTEQGDSAMYLCASSSTPYYEQYFGPGTRLTVT.

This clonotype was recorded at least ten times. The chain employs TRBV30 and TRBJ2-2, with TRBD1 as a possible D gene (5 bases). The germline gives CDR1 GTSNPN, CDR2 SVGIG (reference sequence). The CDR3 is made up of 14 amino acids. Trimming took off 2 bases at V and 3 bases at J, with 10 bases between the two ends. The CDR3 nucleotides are TGTGCCTGGAGTAGTGACAGCTACACCGGGGAGCTGTTTTTT. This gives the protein CAWSSDSYTGELFF. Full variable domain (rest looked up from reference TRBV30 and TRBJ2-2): SQTIHQWPATLVQPVGSPLSLECTVEGTSNPNLYWYRQAAGRGLQLLFYSVGIGQISSEVPQNLSASRPQDRQFILSSKKLLLSDSGFYLCAWSSDSYTGELFFGEGSRLTVL.

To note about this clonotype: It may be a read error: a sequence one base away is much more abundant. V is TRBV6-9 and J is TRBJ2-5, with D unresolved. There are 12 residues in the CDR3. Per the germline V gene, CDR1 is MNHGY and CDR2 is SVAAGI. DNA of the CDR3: TGCGCCAGCAGTGGACCAGAAGATACCCAGTACTTC. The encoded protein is CASSGPEDTQYF.

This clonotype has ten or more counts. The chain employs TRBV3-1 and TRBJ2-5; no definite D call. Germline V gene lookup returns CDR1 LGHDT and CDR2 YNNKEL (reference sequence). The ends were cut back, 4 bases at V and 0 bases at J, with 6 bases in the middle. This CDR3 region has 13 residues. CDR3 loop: CASSPEHQETQYF. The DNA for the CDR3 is TGTGCCAGCAGCCCCGAACACCAAGAGACCCAGTACTTC.

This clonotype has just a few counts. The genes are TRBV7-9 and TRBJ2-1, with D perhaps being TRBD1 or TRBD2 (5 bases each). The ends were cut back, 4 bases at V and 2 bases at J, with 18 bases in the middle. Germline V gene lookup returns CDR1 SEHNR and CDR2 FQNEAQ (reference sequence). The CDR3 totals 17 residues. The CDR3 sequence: CASSSKLTGTTYNEQFF. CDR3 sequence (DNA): TGTGCCAGCAGCTCAAAGTTAACCGGGACCACCTACAATGAGCAGTTCTTC. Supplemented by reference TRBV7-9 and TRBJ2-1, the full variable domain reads DTGVSQNPRHKITKRGQNVTFRCDPISEHNRLYWYRQTLGQGPEFLTYFQNEAQLEKSRLLSDRFSAERPKGSFSTLEIQRTEQGDSAMYLCASSSKLTGTTYNEQFFGPGTRLTVL.

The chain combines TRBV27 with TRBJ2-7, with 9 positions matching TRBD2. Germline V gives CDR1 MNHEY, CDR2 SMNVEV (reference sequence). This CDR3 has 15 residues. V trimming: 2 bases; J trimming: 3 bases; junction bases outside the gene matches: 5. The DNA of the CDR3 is TGTGCCAGCAGTTTAGCGGGAGGGCCTTTCTACGAGCAGTACTTC. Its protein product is CASSLAGGPFYEQYF.

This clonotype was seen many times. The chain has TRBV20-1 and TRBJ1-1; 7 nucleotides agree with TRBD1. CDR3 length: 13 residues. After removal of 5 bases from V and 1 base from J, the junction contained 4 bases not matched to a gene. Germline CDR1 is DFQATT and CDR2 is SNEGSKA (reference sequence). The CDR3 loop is CSASRTGNTEAFF. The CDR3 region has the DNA TGCAGTGCTTCACGGACAGGGAACACTGAAGCTTTCTTT.

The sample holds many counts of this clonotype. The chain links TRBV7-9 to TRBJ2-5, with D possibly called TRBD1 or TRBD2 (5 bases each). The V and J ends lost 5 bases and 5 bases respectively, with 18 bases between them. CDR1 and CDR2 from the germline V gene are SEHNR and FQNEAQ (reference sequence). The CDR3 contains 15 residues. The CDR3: CASSATGTDRETQYF. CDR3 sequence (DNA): TGTGCCAGCAGCGCCACCGGGACGGATCGGGAGACCCAGTACTTC.

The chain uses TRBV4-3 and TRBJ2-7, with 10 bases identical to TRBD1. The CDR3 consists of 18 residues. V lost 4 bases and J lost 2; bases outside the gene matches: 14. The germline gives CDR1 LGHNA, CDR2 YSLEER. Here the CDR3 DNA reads TGCGCCAGCAGCCTATATTATCTTTGGGGACAGGGGACCTACGAGCAGTACGTC. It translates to CASSLYYLWGQGTYEQYV.

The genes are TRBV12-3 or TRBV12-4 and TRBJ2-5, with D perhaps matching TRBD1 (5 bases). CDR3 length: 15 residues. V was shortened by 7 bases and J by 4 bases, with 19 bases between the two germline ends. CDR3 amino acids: CASTTNWGQGETQYF. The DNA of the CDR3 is TGTGCCAGCACCACAAACTGGGGTCAGGGAGAGACCCAGTACTTC.

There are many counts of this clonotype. CDR3 in amino acids: CASSPPDRDGYTF. The CDR3, as DNA: TGTGCCAGCAGCCCCCCGGACAGGGATGGCTACACCTTC. The chain links TRBV7-9 to TRBJ1-2; 8 positions agree with TRBD1. CDR1 SEHNR and CDR2 FQNEAQ come from the germline V gene (reference sequence). V trimming: 5 bases; J trimming: 6 bases; junction bases outside the gene matches: 5. The CDR3 is 13 amino acids.